The entry that follows covers one T cell receptor (beta chain) sequence. Antigen unknown. TCRdb's copy holds only in-frame clones and misses some; the assay was immunoSEQ multiplex PCR. This table has some 90,000 clones, 65% to 90% appearing once. This CDR3 is 18 amino acids long. CDR1 and CDR2 (germline): MDHEN, SYDVKM. The J segment lost 1 base and the V segment lost 6 bases, leaving 16 bases of the junction unmatched. The data were obtained in a study of T cell responses to AZD1222 COVID-19 vaccine. Study-wide context: Investigators merged groups given second doses at roughly 4 or roughly 12 weeks. Overall study results and limits: Spike-specific TCR breadth and depth went up after people got two AZD1222 doses. Females made up more of the donors, who were largely white British, and clonal diversity may have come out too low. Nearly half of unique spike-specific TCRs reportedly avoided B.1.351 and B.1.1.7 mutated regions.

The receptor was isolated from an adult in good health. The V call is TRBV28, the J call TRBJ1-1; 8 bases agree with TRBD1. The material was peripheral blood, obtained on day 0 of AZD1222 vaccination. CDR3 sequence reads: CASSRRRQGILGNTEAFF. The CDR3 bases are TGTGCCAGCAGCCGTCGACGACAGGGGATACTTGGGAACACTGAAGCTTTCTTT.